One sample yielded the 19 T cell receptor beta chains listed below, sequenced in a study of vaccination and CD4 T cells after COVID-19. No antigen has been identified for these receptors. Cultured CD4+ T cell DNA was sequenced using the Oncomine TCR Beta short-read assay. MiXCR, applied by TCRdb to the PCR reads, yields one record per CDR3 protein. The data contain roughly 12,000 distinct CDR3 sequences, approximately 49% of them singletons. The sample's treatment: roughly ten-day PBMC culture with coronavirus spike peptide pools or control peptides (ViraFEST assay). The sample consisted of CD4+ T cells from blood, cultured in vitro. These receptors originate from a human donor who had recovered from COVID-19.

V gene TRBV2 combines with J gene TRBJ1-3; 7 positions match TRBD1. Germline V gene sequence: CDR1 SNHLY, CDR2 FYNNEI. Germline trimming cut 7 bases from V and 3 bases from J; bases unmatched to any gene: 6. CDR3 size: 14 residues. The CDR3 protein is CASTLQGIGNTIYF. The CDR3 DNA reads TGTGCCAGCACATTACAGGGGATTGGAAACACCATATATTTT.

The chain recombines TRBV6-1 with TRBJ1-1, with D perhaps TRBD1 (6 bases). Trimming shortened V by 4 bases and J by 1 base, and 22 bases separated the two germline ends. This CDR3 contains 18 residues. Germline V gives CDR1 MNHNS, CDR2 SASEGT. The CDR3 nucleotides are TGTGCCAGCAGTGGCGCCCGGGGGGCGCACCAGTCGAACACTGAAGCTTTCTTT. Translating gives CASSGARGAHQSNTEAFF.

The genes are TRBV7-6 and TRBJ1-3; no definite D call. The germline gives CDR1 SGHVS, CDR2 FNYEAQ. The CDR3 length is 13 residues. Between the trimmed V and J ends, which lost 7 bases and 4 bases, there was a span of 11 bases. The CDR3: CASTASPGNTIYF. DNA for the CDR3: TGTGCCAGCACCGCGAGCCCAGGAAACACCATATATTTT.

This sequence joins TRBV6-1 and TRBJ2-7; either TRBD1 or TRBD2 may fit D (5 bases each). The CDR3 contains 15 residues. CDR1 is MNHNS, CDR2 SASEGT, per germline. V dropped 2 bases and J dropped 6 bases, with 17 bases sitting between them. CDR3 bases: TGTGCCAGCAGTGAACTAAGGGACCTTGCCTCCGAGCAGTACTTC. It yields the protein CASSELRDLASEQYF.

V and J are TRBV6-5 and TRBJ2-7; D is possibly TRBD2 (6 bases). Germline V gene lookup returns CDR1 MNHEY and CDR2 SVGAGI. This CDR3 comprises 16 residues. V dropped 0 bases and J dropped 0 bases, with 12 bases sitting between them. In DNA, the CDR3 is TGTGCCAGCAGTTACTCGAGGAGGGATCCCTCCTACGAGCAGTACTTC. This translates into CASSYSRRDPSYEQYF.

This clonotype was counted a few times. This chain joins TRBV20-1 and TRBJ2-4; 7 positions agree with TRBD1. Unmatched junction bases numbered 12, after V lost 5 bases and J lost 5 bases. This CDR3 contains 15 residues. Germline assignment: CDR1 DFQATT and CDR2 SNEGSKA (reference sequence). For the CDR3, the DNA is TGCAGTGCTTCCTATTACCTTGGGACAGAAAACATTCAGTACTTC. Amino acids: CSASYYLGTENIQYF.

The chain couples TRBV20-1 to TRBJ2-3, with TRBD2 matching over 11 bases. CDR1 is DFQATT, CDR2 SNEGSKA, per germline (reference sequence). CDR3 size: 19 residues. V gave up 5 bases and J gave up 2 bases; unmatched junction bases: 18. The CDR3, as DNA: TGCAGTGCTCCCGACACGGGGGGACTAGCGGAATCCTCCACAGATACGCAGTATTTT. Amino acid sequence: CSAPDTGGLAESSTDTQYF.

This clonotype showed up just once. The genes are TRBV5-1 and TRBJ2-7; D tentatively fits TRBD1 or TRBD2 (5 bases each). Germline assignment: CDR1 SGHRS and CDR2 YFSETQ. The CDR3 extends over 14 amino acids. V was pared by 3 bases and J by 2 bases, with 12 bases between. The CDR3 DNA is TGCGCCAGCAGCTCCGGGACCGGGGCCTACGAGCAGTACTTC. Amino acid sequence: CASSSGTGAYEQYF.

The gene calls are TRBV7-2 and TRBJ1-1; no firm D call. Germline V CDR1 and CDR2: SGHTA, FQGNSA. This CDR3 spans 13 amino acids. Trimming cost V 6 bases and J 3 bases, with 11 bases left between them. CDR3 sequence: CASRSQVHTEAFF. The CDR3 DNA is TGTGCCAGCAGATCCCAAGTTCACACTGAAGCTTTCTTT.

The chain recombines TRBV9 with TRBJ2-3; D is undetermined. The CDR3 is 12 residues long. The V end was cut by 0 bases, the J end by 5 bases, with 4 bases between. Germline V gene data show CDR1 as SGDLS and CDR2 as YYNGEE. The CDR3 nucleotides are TGTGCCAGCAGCGTAGGGGAAGATACGCAGTATTTT. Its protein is CASSVGEDTQYF.

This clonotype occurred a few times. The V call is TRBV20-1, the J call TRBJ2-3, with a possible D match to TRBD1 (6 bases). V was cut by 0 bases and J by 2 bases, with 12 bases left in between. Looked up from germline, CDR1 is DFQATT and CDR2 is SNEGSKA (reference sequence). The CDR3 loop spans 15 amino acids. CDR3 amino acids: CSARDSRGNTDTQYF. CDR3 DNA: TGCAGTGCTAGAGACAGCAGGGGAAACACAGATACGCAGTATTTT.

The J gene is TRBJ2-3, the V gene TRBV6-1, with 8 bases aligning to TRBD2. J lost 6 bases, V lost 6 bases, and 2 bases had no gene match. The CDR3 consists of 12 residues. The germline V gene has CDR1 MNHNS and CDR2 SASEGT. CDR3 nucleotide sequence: TGTGCCAGCAGGCCGGGGGGGGATACGCAGTATTTT. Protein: CASRPGGDTQYF.

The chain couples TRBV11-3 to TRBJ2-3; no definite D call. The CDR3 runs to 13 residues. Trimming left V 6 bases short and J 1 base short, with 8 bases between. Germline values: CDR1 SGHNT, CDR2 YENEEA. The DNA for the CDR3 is TGTGCCAGCAGTCCTCACGGCACAGATACGCAGTATTTT. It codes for CASSPHGTDTQYF.

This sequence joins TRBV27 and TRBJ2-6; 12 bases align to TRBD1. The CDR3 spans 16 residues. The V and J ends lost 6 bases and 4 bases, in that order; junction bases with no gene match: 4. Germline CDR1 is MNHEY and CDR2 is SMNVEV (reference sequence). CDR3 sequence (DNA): TGTGCCAGCAGGGGACAGGGGGCGGCAGGGGCCAACGTCCTGACTTTC. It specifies CASRGQGAAGANVLTF.

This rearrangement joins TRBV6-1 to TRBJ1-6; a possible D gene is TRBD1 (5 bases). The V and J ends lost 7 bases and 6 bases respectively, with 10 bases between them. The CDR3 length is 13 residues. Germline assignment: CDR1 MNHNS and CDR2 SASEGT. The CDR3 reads CASTSQANSPLHF. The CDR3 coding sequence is TGTGCCAGCACTTCACAGGCTAATTCACCCCTCCACTTT.

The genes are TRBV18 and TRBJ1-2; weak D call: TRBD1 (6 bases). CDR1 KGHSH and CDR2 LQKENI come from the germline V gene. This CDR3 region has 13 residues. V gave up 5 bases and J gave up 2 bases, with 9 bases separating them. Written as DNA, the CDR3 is TGTGCCAGCTCAGAGGACAGAAACTATGGCTACACCTTC. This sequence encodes CASSEDRNYGYTF.

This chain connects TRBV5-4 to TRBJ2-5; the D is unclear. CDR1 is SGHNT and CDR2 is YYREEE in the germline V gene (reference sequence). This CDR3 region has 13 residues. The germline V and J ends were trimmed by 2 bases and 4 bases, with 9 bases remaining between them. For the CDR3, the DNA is TGTGCCAGCAGCTTAGGCACGCGAGAGACCCAGTACTTC. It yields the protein CASSLGTRETQYF.

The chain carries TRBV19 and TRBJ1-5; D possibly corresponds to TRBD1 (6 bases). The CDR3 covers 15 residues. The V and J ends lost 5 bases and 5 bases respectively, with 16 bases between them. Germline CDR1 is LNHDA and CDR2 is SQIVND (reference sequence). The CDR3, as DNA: TGTGCCAGTAGTTCAAACAGGGTTGATTATCAGCCCCAGCATTTT. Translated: CASSSNRVDYQPQHF.

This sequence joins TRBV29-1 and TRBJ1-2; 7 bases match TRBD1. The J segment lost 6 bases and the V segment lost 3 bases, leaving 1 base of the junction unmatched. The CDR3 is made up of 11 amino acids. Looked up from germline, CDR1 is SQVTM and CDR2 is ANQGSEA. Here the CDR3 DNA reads TGCAGCGTTGACAGGGGGGATGGCTACACCTTC. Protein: CSVDRGDGYTF.